The sequence of this T cell receptor (beta chain) was determined in a study of response to subunit inactivated influenza vaccine. Concerning this clonotype itself: Its antigen is not identified.

Study findings and constraints: The authors put forward the suggestion that each seasonal influenza vaccination may bring in only a limited number of new T cells.

TCRdb re-called the RT-PCR reads with MiXCR, one entry per CDR3 protein. The sample has about 190,000 distinct CDR3 sequences, about 15% seen once. CDR1 and CDR2 (germline): SGHAT, FQNNGV. J lost 0 bases, V lost 4 bases, and 16 bases had no gene match. The CDR3 runs to 20 residues. This chain joins TRBV11-2 and TRBJ2-1; 9 nucleotides align to TRBD2. This sequence originates from a man aged 50-59 years who received an inactivated influenza vaccine. Sequenced material: CD8+ T cells sorted from PBMCs, taken 4 to 6 days after vaccination. CDR3 amino acids: CASSWLAGEVELSSYNEQFF. Written as DNA, the CDR3 is TGTGCCAGCAGCTGGTTAGCGGGGGAGGTTGAATTGAGCTCCTACAATGAGCAGTTCTTC.